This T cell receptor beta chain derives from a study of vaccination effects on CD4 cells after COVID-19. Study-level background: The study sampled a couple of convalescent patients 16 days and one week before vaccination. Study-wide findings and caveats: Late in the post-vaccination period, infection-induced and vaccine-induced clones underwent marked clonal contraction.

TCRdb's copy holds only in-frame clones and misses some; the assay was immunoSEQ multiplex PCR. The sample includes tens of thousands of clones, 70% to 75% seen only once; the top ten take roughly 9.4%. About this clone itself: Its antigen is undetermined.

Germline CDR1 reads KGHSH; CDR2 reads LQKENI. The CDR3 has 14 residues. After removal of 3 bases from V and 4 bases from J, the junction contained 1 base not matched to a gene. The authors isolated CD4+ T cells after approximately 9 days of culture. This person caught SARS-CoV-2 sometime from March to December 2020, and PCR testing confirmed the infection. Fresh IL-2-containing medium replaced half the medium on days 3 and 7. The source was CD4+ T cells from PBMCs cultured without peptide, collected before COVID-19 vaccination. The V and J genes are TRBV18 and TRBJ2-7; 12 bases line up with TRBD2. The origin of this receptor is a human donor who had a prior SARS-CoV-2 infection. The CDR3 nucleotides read TGTGCCAGCTCACCGACTAGCGGGAGTTACGAGCAGTACTTC. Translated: CASSPTSGSYEQYF.